These T cell receptor beta chains were read from a single sample in a study of blood T cell repertoires in COVID-19. Profiled with immunoSEQ multiplex PCR; TCRdb holds only in-frame clones, not every one. The sample contains under 300,000 clones, more than 70% of which appear only once. Sequencing was done on a sample of PBMCs or T cells enriched from blood (not recorded which). All receptors come from a woman between 35 and 50 years old with acute COVID-19. CDR3s include the opening cysteine and the closing phenylalanine or tryptophan. The order of the fields is V gene, J gene, CDR3 protein.

>TRBV7-2|TRBJ1-1
CASSSLDRNTEAFF
>TRBV2|TRBJ2-2
CASKGTGGPGELFF
>TRBV30|TRBJ1-5
CAWSPVSNQPQHF
>TRBV10-3|TRBJ1-2
CAISMDIANYGYTF
>TRBV11-3|TRBJ2-5
CASGYQASTGWILETQYF
>TRBV25-1|TRBJ2-1
CASCGGNNEQFF
>TRBV7-2|TRBJ1-5
CASSEGRGSQPQHF
>TRBV9|TRBJ2-3
CASSVELAETDTQYF
>TRBV27|TRBJ1-6
CASSQVYNSPLHF
>TRBV4-3|TRBJ1-2
CASSQDLSPDSGYTF
>TRBV11-3|TRBJ1-4
CASSLDGPAGYEKLFF
>TRBV6-2/TRBV6-3|TRBJ2-1
CASSPRLEGKLYNEQFF
>TRBV7-9|TRBJ1-5
CASSLSGGNQPQHF
>TRBV5-1|TRBJ1-2
CASRGVTRQGLYGYTF
>TRBV7-6|TRBJ2-7
CASSRQGFGLYEQYF
>TRBV5-1|TRBJ2-7
CASSPSGTYEQYF
>TRBV5-1|TRBJ2-7
CASSSPVGQGKSYEQYF
>TRBV7-2|TRBJ1-2
CASSYNRSPPDGYTF
>TRBV27|TRBJ1-2
CASSTSGGESYGYTF
>TRBV5-4|TRBJ1-2
CASSAGQRSYTF
>TRBV7-9|TRBJ2-7
CASSPQHEQYF
>TRBV21-1|TRBJ2-2
CASSRAVGTGHFTGELFF
>TRBV7-2|TRBJ1-2
CASSLSVSDLGYTF
>TRBV11-2|TRBJ2-7
CASSVSQGDRVHEQYF
>TRBV29-1|TRBJ1-1
CSVLYRANTEAFF
>TRBV21-1|TRBJ2-1
CASSNRQGVLGEQFF
>TRBV11-3|TRBJ2-1
CASSLEASSYNEQFF
>TRBV3-1/TRBV3-2|TRBJ1-2
CASSQDRRGLEANYGYTF
>TRBV2|TRBJ2-1
CASSPNTGDNEQFF
>TRBV4-3|TRBJ1-2
CASSQEQGAYYGYTF
>TRBV28|TRBJ1-2
CASSRGGRAYDYGYTF
>TRBV11-2|TRBJ1-6
CASSGSGQGGSPLHF
>TRBV7-8|TRBJ1-3
CASSLARVSRSGNTIYF
>TRBV30|TRBJ1-2
CACPSTQDYGYTF
>TRBV12-3/TRBV12-4|TRBJ1-2
CASSLQNFYGYTF
>TRBV29-1|TRBJ1-2
CSARDSYGYTF
>TRBV4-3|TRBJ2-7
CASSQEVAGGREQYF
>TRBV10-1|TRBJ2-1
CASSGFSGVGYNEQFF
>TRBV29-1|TRBJ1-1
CSVLHPDRAEAFF
>TRBV7-9|TRBJ2-3
CASSADRGTDTQYF